The following is a T cell receptor (beta chain) sequence with its context. Its antigen is unidentified. The sample belongs to a study of blood T cells in healthy people across ages. Study outcomes and limitations: Leaving the PBMCs unsorted stopped any conclusive comparison of naive versus antigen-experienced cells. Nothing was known about donor CMV status, and this possibly confounded expanded clonotype changes.

Unmatched junction bases numbered 8, after V lost 3 bases and J lost 3 bases. Germline V gene sequence: CDR1 SEHNR, CDR2 FQNEAQ (reference sequence). CDR3 length equals 16 residues. Primed by a sample-barcoded 5' primer and a J-beta primer mix, a second PCR proceeded for 7 to 11 cycles. One entry per CDR3 protein results from TCRdb running MiXCR on the 5' RACE reads. The data show almost 1 million distinct CDR3 sequences, with about 53% seen just once and over 20% held by the top ten. This chain links TRBV7-9 with TRBJ2-1; 7 nucleotides agree with TRBD2. This sequence originates from a woman in her sixties or seventies in good health. The sequenced sample was blood. CDR3 sequence: CASSFGGRDDYNEQFF. The CDR3 DNA sequence: TGTGCCAGCAGCTTTGGCGGGAGAGATGACTACAATGAGCAGTTCTTC.